Listed below are T cell receptor beta chains from one sample, sequenced in a study of T cell responses to AZD1222 COVID-19 vaccine. Assay: immunoSEQ multiplex PCR; the TCRdb copy retains only in-frame clones and omits some. Among approximately 85,000 clones listed, about nine tenths were seen once. The sequenced sample was peripheral blood, obtained on day 0 of AZD1222 vaccination. Receptors were obtained from an adult in good health. Each CDR3 is given with its conserved first and last residue. D genes are given only for firm matches. Not every row has a clone size; where given, it reads once, few, many or a size class.

D	size	J	V	CDR3	DNA
.	.	TRBJ1-6	TRBV9	CASSPLGVDNSPLHF	TGTGCCAGCAGCCCGTTAGGGGTCGATAATTCACCCCTCCACTTT
.	.	TRBJ1-1	TRBV19	CASSLGTKNTEAFF	TGTGCCAGTAGTCTAGGGACAAAAAACACTGAAGCTTTCTTT
TRBD1	.	TRBJ1-1	TRBV18	CASSPQGARNTEAFF	TGTGCCAGCTCACCACAGGGGGCTAGGAACACTGAAGCTTTCTTT
.	.	TRBJ1-4	TRBV5-1	CASSLALGNEKLFF	TGCGCCAGCAGCTTGGCCTTGGGTAATGAAAAACTGTTTTTT
.	once	TRBJ1-5	TRBV20-1	CSASYDPGKSQPQHF	TGCAGTGCTAGTTACGATCCAGGGAAAAGTCAGCCCCAGCATTTT
.	.	TRBJ1-5	TRBV28	CASRGGLKGPYSNQPQHF	TGTGCCAGCAGGGGGGGTCTCAAGGGCCCATATAGCAATCAGCCCCAGCATTTT
TRBD1	.	TRBJ1-1	TRBV6-5	CASSYSGGVGTEAFF	TGTGCCAGCAGTTACTCAGGGGGCGTGGGCACTGAAGCTTTCTTT
TRBD1	.	TRBJ1-2	TRBV6-5	CASRTEQGAMGYTF	TGTGCCAGCAGGACAGAACAGGGGGCGATGGGCTACACCTTC
.	.	TRBJ2-3	TRBV7-8	CASTLTGWDTLTDTQYF	TGTGCCAGCACCTTAACCGGTTGGGACACCCTCACAGATACGCAGTATTTT
.	.	TRBJ2-5	TRBV2	CASNPGTGEETQYF	TGTGCCAGCAATCCGGGGACGGGAGAAGAGACCCAGTACTTC
TRBD1	.	TRBJ1-4	TRBV5-1	CASSTQGAWGEKLFF	TGCGCCAGCAGCACACAGGGGGCTTGGGGTGAAAAACTGTTTTTT
TRBD1	.	TRBJ2-7	TRBV2	CASRTGGHEQYF	TGTGCCAGCAGGACAGGGGGGCACGAGCAGTACTTC
TRBD2	.	TRBJ2-2	TRBV5-1	CASSHTSGGNTGELFF	TGCGCCAGCAGCCACACTAGCGGGGGGAACACCGGGGAGCTGTTTTTT
.	.	TRBJ2-7	TRBV19	CASSNRVLYEQYF	TGTGCCAGTAGTAACAGGGTTCTCTACGAGCAGTACTTC
TRBD1	.	TRBJ1-3	TRBV6-6	CASRTGGGSKGNTIYF	TGTGCCAGCAGAACAGGGGGCGGCTCTAAAGGAAACACCATATATTTT
.	.	TRBJ1-2	TRBV18	CASSPSEGIYYGYTF	TGTGCCAGCTCGCCCTCCGAGGGAATCTACTATGGCTACACCTTC
.	.	TRBJ2-2	TRBV18	CASSTNDGFVTGELFF	TGTGCCAGCTCAACAAACGATGGCTTCGTCACCGGGGAGCTGTTTTTT
.	.	TRBJ2-3	TRBV2	CASSEGHGGKSTDTQYF	TGTGCCAGCAGTGAGGGTCACGGCGGGAAGAGCACAGATACGCAGTATTTT
TRBD1	.	TRBJ2-5	TRBV5-6	CASSPGDRARETQYF	TGTGCAAGCAGCCCGGGGGACAGGGCAAGAGAGACCCAGTACTTC
TRBD1	.	TRBJ1-3	TRBV5-1	CASSNGQGPDTIYF	TGCGCCAGCAGCAACGGACAGGGGCCAGACACCATATATTTT
.	few	TRBJ1-2	TRBV5-1	CASSPVGLGNGYTF	TGCGCCAGCAGCCCGGTGGGGCTGGGGAATGGCTACACCTTC
.	.	TRBJ1-4	TRBV7-9	CASSRQATNEKLFF	TGTGCCAGCAGCCGACAAGCAACTAATGAAAAACTGTTTTTT
TRBD1	.	TRBJ2-7	TRBV5-3	CARSLGQGAVSYEQYF	TGTGCCAGAAGCTTAGGACAGGGGGCGGTCTCCTACGAGCAGTACTTC
TRBD2	.	TRBJ2-7	TRBV9	CASSVEASGSYEQYF	TGTGCCAGCAGCGTAGAGGCTAGCGGTTCCTACGAGCAGTACTTC
.	.	TRBJ1-3	TRBV6-5	CASSYGLFNSGNTIYF	TGTGCCAGCAGTTACGGTCTTTTCAACTCTGGAAACACCATATATTTT
.	.	TRBJ1-2	TRBV11-2	CASSLVGPNYGYTF	TGTGCCAGCAGCTTAGTGGGACCCAACTATGGCTACACCTTC
TRBD1	.	TRBJ2-7	TRBV24-1	CATSDPGGTGGEQYF	TGTGCCACCAGTGACCCTGGGGGGACAGGGGGCGAGCAGTACTTC
TRBD1	.	TRBJ1-5	TRBV19	CASSAGQKNQPQHF	TGTGCCAGTAGTGCGGGACAGAAGAATCAGCCCCAGCATTTT
TRBD1	.	TRBJ2-7	TRBV28	CASIGQGAYEQYF	TGTGCCAGCATAGGACAGGGGGCTTACGAGCAGTACTTC
TRBD1	.	TRBJ1-5	TRBV24-1	CATSDTGQGVPQHF	TGTGCCACCAGTGATACGGGACAGGGTGTGCCCCAGCATTTT
.	.	TRBJ1-5	TRBV28	CASSFQGPNQPQHF	TGTGCCAGCAGTTTTCAAGGGCCCAATCAGCCCCAGCATTTT
.	.	TRBJ2-2	TRBV28	CASISRPGPTGELFF	TGTGCCAGCATCTCCCGGCCAGGGCCCACCGGGGAGCTGTTTTTT
.	.	TRBJ1-6	TRBV28	CASRGTFNSPLHF	TGTGCCAGCAGGGGGACTTTTAATTCACCCCTCCACTTT
.	.	TRBJ1-5	TRBV11-3	CASSLRTSSNQPQHF	TGTGCCAGCAGCTTAAGGACTTCGAGCAATCAGCCCCAGCATTTT
.	.	TRBJ2-5	TRBV4-1	CASSQPRERETQYF	TGCGCCAGCAGCCAACCCAGGGAGAGGGAGACCCAGTACTTC
.	.	TRBJ1-1	TRBV24-1	CATSERGQNTEAFF	TGTGCCACCAGTGAACGGGGACAGAACACTGAAGCTTTCTTT
.	.	TRBJ2-5	TRBV10-3	CAIRGPDGETETQYF	TGTGCCATCAGGGGGCCGGACGGTGAAACGGAGACCCAGTACTTC
.	.	TRBJ1-1	TRBV5-1	CASSPQGPMNTEAFF	TGCGCCAGCAGCCCCCAAGGGCCCATGAACACTGAAGCTTTCTTT
TRBD1	.	TRBJ2-2	TRBV18	CASSPRDRSNTGELFF	TGTGCCAGCTCACCTCGGGACAGGTCGAACACCGGGGAGCTGTTTTTT
.	.	TRBJ2-7	TRBV5-1	CASSAQGLDSYEQYF	TGCGCCAGCAGCGCACAGGGATTAGACTCCTACGAGCAGTACTTC
TRBD2	.	TRBJ2-1	TRBV6-2/TRBV6-3	CASSYVGTSGSRQFF	TGTGCCAGCAGTTACGTGGGGACTAGCGGAAGTCGCCAGTTCTTC
.	.	TRBJ2-3	TRBV28	CASRPEGDTQYF	TGTGCCAGCAGGCCTGAGGGAGATACGCAGTATTTT
TRBD1	.	TRBJ1-1	TRBV29-1	CSERQGHEGTEAFF	TGCAGCGAGCGACAGGGGCACGAGGGTACTGAAGCTTTCTTT
.	.	TRBJ1-5	TRBV30	CAWSVGGIRQPQHF	TGTGCCTGGAGTGTAGGGGGAATTCGTCAGCCCCAGCATTTT
.	.	TRBJ1-1	TRBV18	CASSPRQPLFTEAFF	TGTGCCAGCTCACCACGACAGCCTCTATTTACTGAAGCTTTCTTT
.	.	TRBJ2-7	TRBV21-1	CANTLPLSGEGKEQYF	TGTGCCAACACCCTACCCCTTAGCGGGGAAGGAAAGGAGCAGTACTTC
.	.	TRBJ1-4	TRBV28	CASSARRGLYEKLFF	TGTGCCAGCAGTGCTCGCAGGGGTCTTTATGAAAAACTGTTTTTT
.	.	TRBJ1-2	TRBV12-1	CASSFGRTPYGYTF	TGTGCCAGCAGCTTTGGGAGGACGCCATATGGCTACACCTTC
.	.	TRBJ2-1	TRBV6-2/TRBV6-3	CASSLRDINEQFF	TGTGCCAGCAGTTTACGGGACATCAATGAGCAGTTCTTC
TRBD1	.	TRBJ1-4	TRBV27	CASSLSGTVTEKLFF	TGTGCCAGCAGTTTATCCGGGACAGTTACTGAAAAACTGTTTTTT
.	.	TRBJ1-1	TRBV19	CASSIGGSRANTEAFF	TGTGCCAGTAGTATAGGGGGCAGTAGGGCGAACACTGAAGCTTTCTTT
.	few	TRBJ2-7	TRBV14	CASSRHGQPRRMPLYEQYF	TGTGCCAGCAGCCGCCACGGACAGCCCCGGCGCATGCCCCTCTACGAGCAGTACTTC